This paragraph covers one T cell receptor (beta chain) sequence. The target of this receptor is not known. There are no base qualities to consult, and no much larger clone falls within one base. This entry comes from a study of blood T cell repertoires in COVID-19 (dated by TCRdb to the early 2020s). About the investigation overall: Collaborator samples came from the United States, Italy and Spain and covered acute and convalescent phases of COVID-19. The prospective study material was composed of cDNA or gDNA derived from T cells, B-cell-depleted T cells, or PBMCs. The dataset comprised deeply sampled blood TCRbeta repertoires from subjects exposed to, actively infected with, or recovered from COVID-19. Where HLA class I and class II types were available, the types were taken from metadata supplied by the sample provider, not from assay-based typing. The repertoires were released in a freely available public database intended as a resource for research on the immune response to SARS-CoV-2. The samples were drawn from two sources: the first 160 participants of the ongoing ImmuneRACE study, and 1,000 to 1,500 subjects contributed by 6 global collaborators. Sample metadata almost always included a de-identified subject ID, COVID-19 status, age in years and sex. Study-wide findings and limitations: How much clinical and demographic metadata was included differed by source and by participant, and the metadata was provided uncurated.

Collaborating institutions collected whole blood in K2EDTA tubes following their own protocols. For TCRbeta analysis, collaborators shipped samples in one of three forms: frozen whole blood, isolated PBMCs, or DNA extracted from either of those sample types. TCRbeta CDR3 regions were amplified from genomic DNA using the immunoSEQ Assay, a bias-controlled multiplex PCR. On the study's bioinformatics: Nucleated cell counts per sample were estimated from amplification of reference gene primers within the assay. Sequence reads were collapsed and filtered to measure the absolute abundance of every unique TCRbeta CDR3 rearrangement. For each sample, productive Simpson clonality was calculated by taking the square root of Simpson's diversity index across productive rearrangements. TCRdb re-hosts the immuneACCESS table, in-frame sequences only. Its copies lack some clones; in the studies checked, an unresolved V gene accounts for under half of them, and the cause for the rest is not known. V and J calls and clone size follow that table, whereas D and trimming were derived from the DNA. This sample holds about 230,000 clones; approximately 88% were observed only once. 27% of the sample is taken by the ten largest.

According to the germline V gene, CDR1 reads SGDLS and CDR2 reads YYNGEE. Clipping removes 1 base from V and 5 bases from J, with 6 as the unmatched junction base count. The CDR3 sequence holds 15 residues, the cysteine and phenylalanine included. The entry retains the CDR3 DNA only, 45 bases that are in frame from base 1. Recombination connected TRBV9 to TRBJ2-3; the junction holds 8 bases that match TRBD2. The TCR comes from a man aged 35 to 55 with acute or convalescent COVID-19. The sequencing input was peripheral blood. The nucleotides are TGTGCCAGCAGCGTATCCCCGCGGGAGGTAGATACGCAGTATTTT. It is translated as CASSVSPREVDTQYF.